A single sample is the source of the 29 T cell receptor beta chains below, sequenced in a study of early T cells in non-severe SARS-CoV-2 infection. TCRdb re-called the 5' RACE reads through MiXCR, storing one row per CDR3 protein. Of 45,000 to 55,000 distinct CDR3 sequences listed, 11% are singletons. The sequenced sample consisted of whole blood. The receptors come from an adult who was a healthcare worker with PCR-confirmed SARS-CoV-2 infection or an uninfected control (not recorded which).

This clonotype was seen ten or more times. The chain links TRBV2 to TRBJ1-2, with D unresolved. There are 13 residues in the CDR3. Germline assignment: CDR1 SNHLY and CDR2 FYNNEI. V lost 3 bases and J lost 4, with 9 bases in between. The CDR3 bases are TGTGCCAGCAGTGAGGACGGATTCTATGGCTACACCTTC. Its translation: CASSEDGFYGYTF.

The chain is built from TRBV7-2 and TRBJ2-1; TRBD2 agrees at 12 bases. Germline trimming cut 1 base from V and 0 bases from J; bases unmatched to any gene: 7. CDR3 length equals 19 residues. From germline, CDR1 is SGHTA and CDR2 FQGNSA. CDR3 residues: CASSLGGGLAGSSYNEQFF. The CDR3 DNA is TGTGCCAGCAGCTTAGGGGGCGGACTAGCGGGAAGCTCCTACAATGAGCAGTTCTTC.

This clonotype was seen repeatedly, ten times or more. The chain links TRBV14 to TRBJ2-2; D gene unclear. This CDR3 spans 16 amino acids. Trimming removed 1 base from V and 0 bases from J, with 9 bases in between. Germline V gene lookup returns CDR1 SGHDN and CDR2 FVKESK. DNA for the CDR3: TGTGCCAGCAGCCAAGTCCAAGCAGCGAACACCGGGGAGCTGTTTTTT. This codes for CASSQVQAANTGELFF.

This clonotype has at least ten counts. The gene calls are TRBV18 and TRBJ2-1, with a tentative D call TRBD2 (5 bases). The CDR3 extends over 13 amino acids. Germline lookup yields CDR1 KGHSH and CDR2 LQKENI. V lost 2 bases and J lost 11, with 13 bases in between. The CDR3 is CASSPSDTRKQFF. CDR3 DNA: TGTGCCAGCTCACCATCTGACACTAGGAAGCAGTTCTTC.

This clonotype was picked up many times. The J gene is TRBJ2-7, the V gene TRBV6-2 or TRBV6-3; perhaps D is TRBD1 or TRBD2 (5 bases each). This CDR3 comprises 16 residues. Germline-derived CDR1 and CDR2 are MNHEY and SVGEGT. Trimming removed 0 bases at V and 7 bases at J, with 19 bases between. The CDR3 DNA is TGTGCCAGCAGTTACTCTGAGAGGGTCCTAGAGGGGGAGCAGTACTTC. It yields the protein CASSYSERVLEGEQYF.

This clonotype showed up many times. The chain recombines TRBV9 with TRBJ1-3, with D possibly being TRBD1 (5 bases). V dropped 4 bases and J dropped 1 base, with 18 bases sitting between them. CDR3 length: 17 amino acids. The germline CDR1 and CDR2 sequences are SGDLS and YYNGEE. The DNA of the CDR3 is TGTGCCAGCAGCTATATACCTGCAGGGATTTCTGGAAACACCATATATTTT. It codes for CASSYIPAGISGNTIYF.

The chain has TRBV12-3 or TRBV12-4 and TRBJ2-5; D uncertain. V dropped 3 bases and J dropped 1 base, with 6 bases sitting between them. This CDR3 region has 13 residues. In DNA form, the CDR3 reads TGTGCCAGCAGTTTTCGATCCCAAGAGACCCAGTACTTC. Encoded protein: CASSFRSQETQYF.

This clonotype was detected only a few times. The rearrangement joins TRBV28 to TRBJ2-1; no definite D call. CDR3 size: 11 residues. V lost 3 bases and J lost 8, with 5 bases in between. CDR1 and CDR2 from the germline V gene are MDHEN and SYDVKM. The CDR3 loop reads CASSFGHEQFF. CDR3 coding DNA: TGTGCCAGCAGTTTCGGGCATGAGCAGTTCTTC.

V usage is TRBV29-1 and J usage is TRBJ2-3, with D possibly TRBD1 on 6 matching bases. The V end was cut by 4 bases, the J end by 2 bases, with 10 bases between. The CDR3 consists of 13 residues. The germline gives CDR1 SQVTM, CDR2 ANQGSEA. The CDR3 nucleotides are TGCAGCGTTGTCCCAGGGGACACAGATACGCAGTATTTT. Amino acids: CSVVPGDTDTQYF.

This rearrangement joins TRBV29-1 to TRBJ2-3; D uncertain. Trimming stripped 7 bases from V and 6 bases from J, with 11 bases between. The germline V gene encodes CDR1 SQVTM and CDR2 ANQGSEA. The CDR3 has 11 residues. CDR3 region: CSAKVGDTQYF. The DNA of the CDR3 is TGCAGCGCTAAAGTCGGCGATACGCAGTATTTT.

This clonotype showed up just a few times. This chain uses TRBV10-1 with TRBJ2-7; 7 positions agree with TRBD1. The CDR3 consists of 12 residues. Germline assignment: CDR1 WNHNN and CDR2 SYGVQD (reference sequence). With 5 bases clipped from V and 7 bases from J, the junction kept 5 bases outside the gene matches. The CDR3 nucleotides read TGCGCCAGCAGTCCCCACAGGGGTGAGCAGTACTTC. The encoded protein is CASSPHRGEQYF.

This clonotype was counted at least ten times. The chain joins TRBV7-6 to TRBJ2-1; no definite D call. CDR3 length: 14 amino acids. Trimming shortened V by 1 base and J by 4 bases, and 8 bases separated the two germline ends. Germline CDR1 and CDR2: SGHVS and FNYEAQ. CDR3 sequence (DNA): TGTGCCAGCAGCTTAGACTACGGATACAATGAGCAGTTCTTC. Translation: CASSLDYGYNEQFF. Looking up the rest from reference TRBV7-6 and TRBJ2-1 gives the full variable domain: GAGVSQSPRYKVTKRGQDVALRCDPISGHVSLYWYRQALGQGPEFLTYFNYEAQQDKSGLPNDRFSAERPEGSISTLTIQRTEQRDSAMYRCASSLDYGYNEQFFGPGTRLTVL.

Ten or more counts support this clonotype. The chain employs TRBV5-5 and TRBJ2-1; D gene ambiguous. The germline gives CDR1 SGHKS, CDR2 YYEKEE (reference sequence). CDR3 length equals 17 residues. V lost 5 bases and J 1 base, leaving 19 bases between the germline ends. The CDR3 DNA sequence: TGTGCCAGCAGTCAAGAACAGTCCCGTTTTTCCTACAATGAGCAGTTCTTC. It specifies CASSQEQSRFSYNEQFF.

This sequence joins TRBV7-9 and TRBJ1-2; the match to TRBD1 covers 9 bases. In germline, CDR1 is SEHNR, CDR2 FQNEAQ (reference sequence). The CDR3 has 13 amino acids. V gave up 5 bases and J gave up 11 bases; unmatched junction bases: 9. The CDR3 DNA reads as TGTGCCAGCAGCGTAGGACAGGGGTATCGGTACACCTTC. It specifies CASSVGQGYRYTF. The full variable domain, its missing parts supplied by reference TRBV7-9 and TRBJ1-2, is DTGVSQNPRHKITKRGQNVTFRCDPISEHNRLYWYRQTLGQGPEFLTYFQNEAQLEKSRLLSDRFSAERPKGSFSTLEIQRTEQGDSAMYLCASSVGQGYRYTFGSGTRLTVV.

This clonotype came up many times. The rearrangement links TRBV20-1 to TRBJ2-1; 7 bases agree with TRBD2. Germline-derived CDR1 and CDR2 are DFQATT and SNEGSKA (reference sequence). The CDR3 has 14 amino acids. Germline trimming cut 6 bases from V and 5 bases from J; bases unmatched to any gene: 10. The chain's CDR3 is CSAIGGDSDNEQFF. CDR3 bases: TGCAGTGCCATTGGGGGGGATTCTGACAATGAGCAGTTCTTC.

This clonotype was observed many times. The chain carries TRBV20-1 and TRBJ2-3; weak D call: TRBD2 (5 bases). The V and J ends lost 7 bases and 1 base respectively, with 9 bases between them. Germline V gene sequence: CDR1 DFQATT, CDR2 SNEGSKA (reference sequence). The CDR3 covers 12 residues. CDR3 loop: CSGGEGTDTQYF. The CDR3 DNA is TGCAGTGGGGGAGAAGGCACAGATACGCAGTATTTT.

This clonotype was recorded at least ten times. CDR3 in amino acids: CSAGGISGNTIYF. The DNA for the CDR3 is TGCAGCGCCGGGGGGATCTCTGGAAACACCATATATTTT. The V call is TRBV29-1, the J call TRBJ1-3; D may be TRBD1 (5 bases). V shed 7 bases and J shed 0 bases, with 10 bases lying between them. The CDR3 is 13 amino acids. Germline loops: CDR1 SQVTM, CDR2 ANQGSEA.

This clonotype was picked up a small number of times. The J gene is TRBJ2-7, the V gene TRBV7-6; D perhaps matches TRBD1 (5 bases). Germline CDR1 reads SGHVS; CDR2 reads FNYEAQ. The V end lost 1 base, the J end lost 7 bases, and 11 bases lay between the germline ends. The CDR3 is made up of 13 amino acids. DNA for the CDR3: TGTGCCAGCAGCTTAGAGCAGGGTGGAGAGCAGTACTTC. Its translation is CASSLEQGGEQYF.

In its sample, this clonotype was seen a few times. The J gene is TRBJ2-3, the V gene TRBV6-1, with D unresolved. Germline V gene data show CDR1 as MNHNS and CDR2 as SASEGT. V was trimmed by 1 base and J by 2 bases, leaving 19 bases between them. The CDR3 has 18 residues. CDR3 nucleotides: TGTGCCAGCAGTGAAGTCCCTACTGGAGTCCGAAACACAGATACGCAGTATTTT. Translated: CASSEVPTGVRNTDTQYF.

V is TRBV9 and J is TRBJ2-1; possibly TRBD1 for D (5 bases). In germline, CDR1 is SGDLS, CDR2 YYNGEE. Trimming stripped 1 base from V and 8 bases from J, with 16 bases between. CDR3 length equals 15 residues. The CDR3 loop reads CASSVRQSRGDEQFF. CDR3 DNA sequence: TGTGCCAGCAGCGTAAGACAGTCCCGTGGGGATGAGCAGTTCTTC.

The rearrangement uses TRBV28 and TRBJ1-2; the match to TRBD1 covers 9 bases. The CDR3 extends over 14 amino acids. V lost 8 bases to trimming and J lost 2 bases; unmatched junction nucleotides: 6. The germline gives CDR1 MDHEN, CDR2 SYDVKM. This CDR3 is CASGRQGVNYGYTF. CDR3 nucleotides: TGTGCCAGCGGTCGACAGGGGGTGAACTATGGCTACACCTTC.

The chain links TRBV5-4 to TRBJ2-7; D unresolved. The CDR3 is 13 amino acids. V was cut by 5 bases and J by 7 bases, with 16 bases left in between. Germline V CDR1 and CDR2: SGHNT, YYREEE (reference sequence). DNA for the CDR3: TGTGCCAGCAGGATGGATGAACCCGGGGAGCAGTACTTC. It codes for CASRMDEPGEQYF.

This clonotype was seen only a few times. This sequence joins TRBV18 and TRBJ1-5; 10 nucleotides agree with TRBD1. The CDR3 has 16 amino acids. CDR1 is KGHSH, CDR2 LQKENI, per germline. V lost 0 bases, J lost 3 bases, and 2 bases stayed unmatched. CDR3 coding DNA: TGTGCCAGCTCACCACCAGGGACAGGGGACAATCAGCCCCAGCATTTT. This gives the protein CASSPPGTGDNQPQHF.

V is TRBV7-7 and J is TRBJ2-3; D tentatively fits TRBD1 or TRBD2 (5 bases each). The length of the CDR3 is 15 residues. Per germline, CDR1 SSHAT and CDR2 FNYEAQ (reference sequence). Between the trimmed V and J ends, which lost 5 bases and 0 bases, there was a span of 12 bases. In DNA, the CDR3 is TGTGCCAGCAGCAGGGGACGGACCAGCACAGATACGCAGTATTTT. Translating gives CASSRGRTSTDTQYF.

In its sample, this clonotype was seen many times. The gene calls are TRBV11-2 and TRBJ2-5; possible D gene TRBD2, 6 bases. Trimming removed 5 bases at V and 4 bases at J, with 11 bases between. Germline V CDR1 and CDR2: SGHAT, FQNNGV. The CDR3 contains 13 residues. The CDR3 reads CASSPAGRETQYF. DNA for the CDR3: TGTGCCAGCAGCCCCGCCGGGAGAGAGACCCAGTACTTC.

The chain combines TRBV2 with TRBJ1-4; 7 positions agree with TRBD1. CDR1 and CDR2 from the germline V gene are SNHLY and FYNNEI. There are 14 residues in the CDR3. With V trimmed by 5 bases and J by 7 bases, 7 bases remained unmatched. CDR3 loop: CASSRQGGVEKLFF. The CDR3, as DNA: TGTGCCAGCAGTAGACAGGGTGGAGTTGAAAAACTGTTTTTT.

This clonotype was counted ten times or more. The CDR3 nucleotides are TGTGCCAGCAGGGACCCCAGCACTGAAGCTTTCTTT. Translated, it gives CASRDPSTEAFF. This chain joins TRBV6-5 and TRBJ1-1; D unresolved. Germline CDR1 and CDR2: MNHEY and SVGAGI. There are 12 residues in the CDR3. V was shortened by 6 bases and J by 4 bases, with 9 bases between the two germline ends.

This clonotype appeared a few times. The chain joins TRBV28 to TRBJ1-2, with 7 bases identical to TRBD1. Trimming cost V 4 bases and J 4 bases; bases outside gene matches: 6. The CDR3 runs 14 residues. Germline V CDR1 and CDR2: MDHEN, SYDVKM. The CDR3 is CASSSGQQLYGYTF. The CDR3 DNA follows: TGTGCCAGCAGTTCGGGACAGCAACTCTATGGCTACACCTTC.

This clonotype was detected many times. The gene calls are TRBV20-1 and TRBJ2-6; the match to TRBD1 covers 7 bases. This CDR3 is 17 amino acids long. Germline V gives CDR1 DFQATT, CDR2 SNEGSKA (reference sequence). The junction had 14 bases not matched to a gene; V was cut back by 6 bases and J by 3 bases. The CDR3 sequence is CSAPNRGWRSGANVLTF. The CDR3 DNA follows: TGCAGTGCCCCGAACAGGGGATGGAGGAGTGGGGCCAACGTCCTGACTTTC.